This TCR beta chain was observed in a study of tumor and adjacent non-tumor tissue in lung cancer. Turning to the study itself: Each sample yielded approximately 4.2 million productive TCRbeta reads on average.

This CDR3 is built from 15 residues. The germline V gene has CDR1 MNHNS and CDR2 SASEGT. As concerns this clonotype: The antigen remains unidentified.

The template was RNA from unsorted bulk tissue. More than 3 cm separated this lung sample from the edge of the tumor. Overall study findings and caveats: Top 100 clones took a larger repertoire share in normal lung.

Three rounds of nested PCR, following a modified ARM-PCR protocol, produced the TCRbeta library. TCRdb called the multiplex PCR reads again in MiXCR, with one record for every CDR3 protein. The sample records some 68,000 distinct CDR3 sequences, roughly 77% being singletons. The rearrangement joins TRBV6-1 to TRBJ1-5, with a weak D call TRBD1 (5 bases). The sample taken for sequencing was distant non-tumor lung tissue. The source is a man between 60 and 75 years old with non-small cell lung cancer. The CDR3 sequence is CPNSEGAGLNQPQHF. DNA of the CDR3: TGTCCCAACAGTGAAGGGGCAGGACTAAATCAGCCCCAGCATTTT.